The clone carrying this T cell receptor (beta chain) was recorded many times. Its specificity is unknown. TCRdb passed the 5' RACE reads through MiXCR, listing each CDR3 protein once. The sample lists approximately 65,000 distinct CDR3 sequences; less than 15% were seen once. The data are from a study of early T cells in non-severe SARS-CoV-2 infection. Study in general: Sequencing of bulk RNA from unsorted whole blood was done, without chain pairing. Findings and limits, study-wide: The matching step, a VDJdb search, favored anti-spike CD8 responses and missed private and CD4 specificities.

CDR3 size: 16 residues. The germline V gene encodes CDR1 SGHVS and CDR2 FQNEAQ. V gave up 4 bases and J gave up 2 bases; unmatched junction bases: 6. Source material: whole blood. The chain recombines TRBV7-8 with TRBJ2-2; TRBD2 matches 8 bases. The sequence was collected from an adult who was a healthcare worker with PCR-confirmed SARS-CoV-2 infection or an uninfected control (not recorded which). The CDR3 region is CASSSVSGGNTGELFF. In nucleotides, the CDR3 is TGTGCCAGCAGCTCAGTCAGCGGGGGAAACACCGGGGAGCTGTTTTTT.